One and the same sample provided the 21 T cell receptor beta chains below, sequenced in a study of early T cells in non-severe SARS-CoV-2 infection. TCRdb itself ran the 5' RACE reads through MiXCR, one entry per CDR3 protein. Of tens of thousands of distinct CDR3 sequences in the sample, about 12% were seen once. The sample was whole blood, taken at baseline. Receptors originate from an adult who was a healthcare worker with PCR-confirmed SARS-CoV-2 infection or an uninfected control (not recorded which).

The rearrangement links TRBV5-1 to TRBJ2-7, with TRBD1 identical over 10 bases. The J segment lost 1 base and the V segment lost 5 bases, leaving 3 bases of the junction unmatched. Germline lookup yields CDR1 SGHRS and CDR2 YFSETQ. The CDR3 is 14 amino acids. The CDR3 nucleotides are TGCGCCAGCAGTGGGACAGGGGATTCCTACGAGCAGTACTTC. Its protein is CASSGTGDSYEQYF.

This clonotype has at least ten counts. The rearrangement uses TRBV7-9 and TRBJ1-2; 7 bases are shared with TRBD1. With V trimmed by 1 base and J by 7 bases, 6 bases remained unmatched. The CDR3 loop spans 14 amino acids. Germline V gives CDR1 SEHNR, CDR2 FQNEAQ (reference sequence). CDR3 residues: CASSLERTGPGYTF. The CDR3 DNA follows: TGTGCCAGCAGCTTAGAGAGGACAGGTCCTGGCTACACCTTC.

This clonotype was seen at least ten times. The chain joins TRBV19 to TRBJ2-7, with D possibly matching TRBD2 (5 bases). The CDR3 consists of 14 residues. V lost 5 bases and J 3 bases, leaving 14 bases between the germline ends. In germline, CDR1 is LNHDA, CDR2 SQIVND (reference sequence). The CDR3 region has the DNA TGTGCCAGTAGTCCTCGAGTCCGGGGCTACGAGCAGTACTTC. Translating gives CASSPRVRGYEQYF.

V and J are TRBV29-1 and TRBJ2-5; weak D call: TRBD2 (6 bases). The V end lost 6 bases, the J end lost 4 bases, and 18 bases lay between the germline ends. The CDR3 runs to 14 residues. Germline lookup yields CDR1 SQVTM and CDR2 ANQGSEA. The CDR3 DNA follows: TGCAGCGTGGCTAGCGTCCTGGTTGGAGAGACCCAGTACTTC. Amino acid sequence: CSVASVLVGETQYF.

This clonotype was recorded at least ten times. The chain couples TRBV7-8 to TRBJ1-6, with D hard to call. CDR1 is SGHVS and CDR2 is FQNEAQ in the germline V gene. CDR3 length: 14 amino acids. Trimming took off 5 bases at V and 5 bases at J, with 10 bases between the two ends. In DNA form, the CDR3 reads TGTGCCAGCAGCGTGGGTGGAAATAATTCACCCCTCCACTTT. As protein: CASSVGGNNSPLHF.

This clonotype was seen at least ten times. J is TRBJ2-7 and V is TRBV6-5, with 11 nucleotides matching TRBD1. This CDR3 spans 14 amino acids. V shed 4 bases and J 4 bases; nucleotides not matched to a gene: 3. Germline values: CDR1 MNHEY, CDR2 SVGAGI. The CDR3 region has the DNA TGTGCCAGCAGTTCGGACAGGGGGCCGTACGAGCAGTACTTC. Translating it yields CASSSDRGPYEQYF.

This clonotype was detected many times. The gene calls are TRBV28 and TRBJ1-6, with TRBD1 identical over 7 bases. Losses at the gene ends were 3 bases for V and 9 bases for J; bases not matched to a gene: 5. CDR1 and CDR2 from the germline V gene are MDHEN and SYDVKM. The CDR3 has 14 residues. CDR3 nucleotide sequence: TGTGCCAGCAGTTTGACAGGGAATAGTTCACCCCTCCACTTT. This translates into CASSLTGNSSPLHF.

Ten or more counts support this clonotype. Here the CDR3 reads CASSPRTQSTDTQYF. For the CDR3, the DNA is TGTGCCAGCAGCCCGCGGACCCAAAGCACAGATACGCAGTATTTT. The V gene is TRBV7-8, the J gene TRBJ2-3; D gene unclear. Germline values: CDR1 SGHVS, CDR2 FQNEAQ. V was trimmed by 5 bases and J by 0 bases, leaving 12 bases between them. The CDR3 has 15 residues.

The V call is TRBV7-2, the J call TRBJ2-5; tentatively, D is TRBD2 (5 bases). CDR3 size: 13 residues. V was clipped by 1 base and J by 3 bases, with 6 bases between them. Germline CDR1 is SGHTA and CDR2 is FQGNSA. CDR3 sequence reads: CASSLEAEETQYF. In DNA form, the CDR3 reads TGTGCCAGCAGCTTAGAAGCGGAAGAGACCCAGTACTTC. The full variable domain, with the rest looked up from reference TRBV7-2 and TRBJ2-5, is GAGVSQSPSNKVTEKGKDVELRCDPISGHTALYWYRQSLGQGLEFLIYFQGNSAPDKSGLPSDRFSAERTGGSVSTLTIQRTQQEDSAVYLCASSLEAEETQYFGPGTRLLVL.

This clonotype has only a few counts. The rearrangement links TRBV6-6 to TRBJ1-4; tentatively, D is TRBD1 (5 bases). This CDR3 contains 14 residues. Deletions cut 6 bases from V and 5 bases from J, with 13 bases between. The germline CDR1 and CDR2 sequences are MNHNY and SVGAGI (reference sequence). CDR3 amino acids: CASRSGTGNEKLFF. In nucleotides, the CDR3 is TGTGCCAGCAGGTCCGGGACGGGGAATGAAAAACTGTTTTTT.

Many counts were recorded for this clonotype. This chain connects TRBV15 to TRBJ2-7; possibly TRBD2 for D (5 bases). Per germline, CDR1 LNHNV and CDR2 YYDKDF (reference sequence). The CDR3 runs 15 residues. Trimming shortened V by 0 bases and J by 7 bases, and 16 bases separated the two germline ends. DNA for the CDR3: TGTGCCACCAGCAGAGATAATCTTGGACTTCAAGAGCAGTACTTC. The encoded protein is CATSRDNLGLQEQYF. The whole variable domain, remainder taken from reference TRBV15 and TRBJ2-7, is DAMVIQNPRYQVTQFGKPVTLSCSQTLNHNVMYWYQQKSSQAPKLLFHYYDKDFNNEADTPDNFQSRRPNTSFCFLDIRSPGLGDTAMYLCATSRDNLGLQEQYFGPGTRLTVT.

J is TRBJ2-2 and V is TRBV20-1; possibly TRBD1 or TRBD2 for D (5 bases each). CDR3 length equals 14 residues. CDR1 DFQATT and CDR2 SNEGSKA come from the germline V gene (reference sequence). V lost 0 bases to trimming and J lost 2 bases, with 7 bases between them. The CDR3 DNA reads TGCAGTGCTAGAGAGAGGGGTAACACCGGGGAGCTGTTTTTT. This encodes CSARERGNTGELFF.

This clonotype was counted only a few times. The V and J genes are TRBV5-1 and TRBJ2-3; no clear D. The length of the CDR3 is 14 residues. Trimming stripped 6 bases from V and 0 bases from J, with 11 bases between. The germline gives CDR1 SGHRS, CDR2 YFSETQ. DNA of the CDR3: TGCGCCAGCAATGGGCAGGCAAGCACAGATACGCAGTATTTT. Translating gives CASNGQASTDTQYF. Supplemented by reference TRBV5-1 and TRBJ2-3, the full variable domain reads KAGVTQTPRYLIKTRGQQVTLSCSPISGHRSVSWYQQTPGQGLQFLFEYFSETQRNKGNFPGRFSGRQFSNSRSEMNVSTLELGDSALYLCASNGQASTDTQYFGPGTRLTVL.

The CDR3 here is CASSLGLAGYTDTQYF. CDR3 coding DNA: TGTGCCAGCAGCTTGGGACTAGCGGGATACACAGATACGCAGTATTTT. The chain couples TRBV7-2 to TRBJ2-3; 13 bases agree with TRBD2. From germline, CDR1 is SGHTA and CDR2 FQGNSA. The CDR3 is 16 amino acids. V was clipped by 3 bases and J by 2 bases; unmatched bases: 2.

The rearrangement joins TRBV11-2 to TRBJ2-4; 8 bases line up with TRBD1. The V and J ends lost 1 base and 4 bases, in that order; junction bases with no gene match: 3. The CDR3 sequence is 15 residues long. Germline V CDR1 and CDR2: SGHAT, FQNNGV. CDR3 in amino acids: CASSLGGTGKNIQYF. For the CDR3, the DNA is TGTGCCAGCAGCTTAGGAGGGACAGGAAAAAACATTCAGTACTTC. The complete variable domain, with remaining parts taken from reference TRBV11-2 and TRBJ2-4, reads EAGVAQSPRYKIIEKRQSVAFWCNPISGHATLYWYQQILGQGPKLLIQFQNNGVVDDSQLPKDRFSAERLKGVDSTLKIQPAKLEDSAVYLCASSLGGTGKNIQYFGAGTRLSVL.

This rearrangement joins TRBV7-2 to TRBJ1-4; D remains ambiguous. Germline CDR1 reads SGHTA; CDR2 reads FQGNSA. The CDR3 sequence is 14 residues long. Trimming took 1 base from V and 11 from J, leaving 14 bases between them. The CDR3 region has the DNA TGTGCCAGCAGCTTAGGGGAGGGTGGGAGGAAACTGTTTTTT. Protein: CASSLGEGGRKLFF.

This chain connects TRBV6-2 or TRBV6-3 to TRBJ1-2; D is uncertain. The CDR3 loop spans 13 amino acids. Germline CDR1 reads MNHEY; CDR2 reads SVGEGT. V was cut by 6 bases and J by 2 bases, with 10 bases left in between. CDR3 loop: CASRPVENYGYTF. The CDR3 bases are TGTGCCAGCAGGCCCGTCGAGAACTATGGCTACACCTTC.

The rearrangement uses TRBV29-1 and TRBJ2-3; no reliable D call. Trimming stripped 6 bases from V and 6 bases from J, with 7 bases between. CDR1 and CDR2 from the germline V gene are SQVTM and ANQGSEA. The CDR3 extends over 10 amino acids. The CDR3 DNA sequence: TGCAGCGTCGGCCACGATACGCAGTATTTT. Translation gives CSVGHDTQYF.

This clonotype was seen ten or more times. Written as DNA, the CDR3 is TGTGCCAGCAGTCTCAGGACAGGGGGAAATCAGCCCCAGCATTTT. Residues: CASSLRTGGNQPQHF. This rearrangement joins TRBV28 to TRBJ1-5; 10 bases match TRBD1. With V trimmed by 5 bases and J by 4 bases, 5 bases remained unmatched. Germline V gene lookup returns CDR1 MDHEN and CDR2 SYDVKM. This CDR3 is 15 amino acids long.

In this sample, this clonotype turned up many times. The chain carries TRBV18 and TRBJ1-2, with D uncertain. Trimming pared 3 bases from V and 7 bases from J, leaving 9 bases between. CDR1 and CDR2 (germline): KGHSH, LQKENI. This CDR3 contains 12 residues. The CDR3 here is CASSPGQFGYTF. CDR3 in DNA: TGTGCCAGCTCACCTGGGCAGTTTGGCTACACCTTC.

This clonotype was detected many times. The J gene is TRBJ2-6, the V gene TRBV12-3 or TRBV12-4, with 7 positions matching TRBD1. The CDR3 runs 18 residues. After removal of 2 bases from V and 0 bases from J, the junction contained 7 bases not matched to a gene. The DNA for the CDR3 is TGTGCCAGCAGTTTATGGGGACAGCCTGGCTCTGGGGCCAACGTCCTGACTTTC. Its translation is CASSLWGQPGSGANVLTF.